This TCR beta chain is drawn from a study of shared clonotypes between healthy human individuals. At the level of the study: Donors, aged 18 to 49, were a couple of women and a few men. Per donor, three plates held CD4 naive cells, three held CD4 memory, two held CD8 naive and one held CD8 memory.

Overall study results and limits: Compared with clonotypes that all four donors shared, non-shared clonotypes had lower generation probabilities.

V shed 3 bases and J shed 2 bases, with 11 bases lying between them. Germline V gene sequence: CDR1 SGHTA, CDR2 FQGNSA. There are 14 residues in the CDR3. DNA at around 210 ng, tens of thousands of T cell genomes, went into sorted-subset replicate PCRs. Clones were sequenced by immunoSEQ multiplex PCR, and TCRdb holds only the in-frame ones, with some missing. The table has 2 million to 2.5 million clones, approximately 95% seen once. For this clone: No antigen is known for it.

V usage is TRBV7-2 and J usage is TRBJ2-7, with unresolved D. Sample: naive CD4+ T cells sorted from blood. Subset meaning: CD45RA+ positively selected. This receptor was obtained from a man younger than 30 in good health. The CDR3 region is CASSFSSMTYEQYF. CDR3 coding DNA: TGTGCCAGCAGCTTTTCGTCGATGACCTACGAGCAGTACTTC.